This record covers a single T cell receptor (beta chain). TEMRA cells were FACS-enriched, with CD8+ and CD4+ T cells isolated negatively. Trimming at V came to 7 bases and at J to 3 bases, leaving 8 bases not matched to a gene. This CDR3 has 15 residues. CDR1 SGHAT and CDR2 FQDESV come from the germline V gene (reference sequence). After extraction with the RNeasy kit, 0.5 to 1 ug of the RNA was reverse transcribed using random hexamers. MiXCR, applied by TCRdb to the immunoSEQ multiplex PCR reads, yields one record per CDR3 protein. The sample yields a few hundred thousand distinct CDR3 sequences, 95% seen once. This entry belongs to a study of CD8 T cells in Susac syndrome.

The receptor was isolated from a human donor with multiple sclerosis. The chain recombines TRBV11-1 with TRBJ2-1, with 8 bases that match TRBD1. Material: CD4+ T cells from PBMCs. The CDR3 is CASTESGQGYNEQFF. The CDR3 nucleotides read TGTGCCAGCACCGAGTCCGGACAGGGCTACAATGAGCAGTTCTTC.